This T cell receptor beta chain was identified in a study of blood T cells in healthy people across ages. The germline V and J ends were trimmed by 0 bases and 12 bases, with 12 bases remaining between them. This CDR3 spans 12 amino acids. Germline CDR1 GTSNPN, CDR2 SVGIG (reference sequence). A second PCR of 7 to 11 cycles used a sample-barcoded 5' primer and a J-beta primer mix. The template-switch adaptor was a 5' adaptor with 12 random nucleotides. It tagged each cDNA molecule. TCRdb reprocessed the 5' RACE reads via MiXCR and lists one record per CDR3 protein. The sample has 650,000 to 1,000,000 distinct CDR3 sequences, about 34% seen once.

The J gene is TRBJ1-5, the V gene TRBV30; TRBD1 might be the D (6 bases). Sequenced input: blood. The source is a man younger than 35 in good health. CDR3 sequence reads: CAWSVQGGFQHF. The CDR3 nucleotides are TGTGCCTGGAGTGTACAGGGAGGGTTCCAGCATTTT.